The 6 T cell receptor beta chains below were found in one sample sequenced in a study of T cells after yellow fever vaccination. A single record per CDR3 protein comes from TCRdb applying MiXCR to the 5' RACE reads. The sample lists 200,000 to 300,000 distinct CDR3 sequences; roughly 13% were seen once. Sample: CD4+ T cells sorted from PBMCs, taken 45 days after the yellow fever booster vaccination. Every receptor here comes from a man younger than 40 who received the YFV17D yellow fever vaccine.

This clonotype was found a few times. The CDR3 DNA sequence: TGTGCCAGCAGTGGGACTAGCGTGTACAATGAGCAGTTCTTC. Its translation: CASSGTSVYNEQFF. The chain recombines TRBV2 with TRBJ2-1; 9 bases are shared with TRBD2. The CDR3 is 14 amino acids. Looked up from germline, CDR1 is SNHLY and CDR2 is FYNNEI. V was clipped by 4 bases and J by 4 bases; unmatched bases: 2.

This clonotype was seen a few times. The V and J genes are TRBV11-2 and TRBJ2-1; D remains unclear. Trimming pared 10 bases from V and 8 bases from J, leaving 18 bases between. This CDR3 spans 13 amino acids. Per the germline V gene, CDR1 is SGHAT and CDR2 is FQNNGV. CDR3 sequence reads: CATLGSTSHEQFF. Here the CDR3 DNA reads TGTGCCACCCTGGGCTCTACCTCGCATGAGCAGTTCTTC.

The chain has TRBV18 and TRBJ2-1, with D hard to call. The germline V gene has CDR1 KGHSH and CDR2 LQKENI. The CDR3 extends over 15 amino acids. Trimming took 2 bases from V and 0 from J, leaving 8 bases between them. The CDR3 region has the DNA TGTGCCAGCTCACCATTTTCGGACTCCTACAATGAGCAGTTCTTC. It encodes CASSPFSDSYNEQFF.

The chain employs TRBV12-3 or TRBV12-4 and TRBJ1-1, with a possible D match to TRBD1 (5 bases). Trimming left V 7 bases short and J 1 base short, with 16 bases between. CDR3 length: 15 amino acids. CDR3 DNA sequence: TGTGCCAGCACCCTCACAGGACGGACGAACACTGAAGCTTTCTTT. Translation gives CASTLTGRTNTEAFF.

The rearrangement uses TRBV6-5 and TRBJ2-5; perhaps TRBD2 as D (5 bases). This CDR3 is 15 amino acids long. Germline CDR1 reads MNHEY; CDR2 reads SVGAGI. Trimming removed 0 bases at V and 5 bases at J, with 13 bases between. In DNA form, the CDR3 reads TGTGCCAGCAGTTACTCGTATCGGGGAGCGGAGACCCAGTACTTC. Amino acid sequence: CASSYSYRGAETQYF.

There are a few counts of this clonotype. The rearrangement joins TRBV25-1 to TRBJ2-3; 7 bases are a match to TRBD1. The CDR3 extends over 18 amino acids. The J segment lost 0 bases and the V segment lost 3 bases, leaving 12 bases of the junction unmatched. CDR1 MGHDK and CDR2 SYGVNS come from the germline V gene. This CDR3 reads CASSDPTWTGPSTDTQYF. Here the CDR3 DNA reads TGTGCCAGCAGTGATCCCACTTGGACAGGACCCAGCACAGATACGCAGTATTTT.